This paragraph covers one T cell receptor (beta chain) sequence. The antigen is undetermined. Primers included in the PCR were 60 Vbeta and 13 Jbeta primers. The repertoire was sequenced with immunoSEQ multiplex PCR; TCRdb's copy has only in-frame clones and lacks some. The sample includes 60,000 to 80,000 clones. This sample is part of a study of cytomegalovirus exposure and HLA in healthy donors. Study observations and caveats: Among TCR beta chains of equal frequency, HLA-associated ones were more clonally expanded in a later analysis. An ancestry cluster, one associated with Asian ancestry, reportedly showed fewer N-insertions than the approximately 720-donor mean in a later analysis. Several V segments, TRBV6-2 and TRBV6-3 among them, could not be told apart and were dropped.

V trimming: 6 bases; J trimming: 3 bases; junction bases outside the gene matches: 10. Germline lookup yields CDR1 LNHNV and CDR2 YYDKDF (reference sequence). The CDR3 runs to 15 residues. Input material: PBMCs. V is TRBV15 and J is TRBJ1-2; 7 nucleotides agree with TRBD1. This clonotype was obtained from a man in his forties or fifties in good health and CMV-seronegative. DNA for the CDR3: TGTGCCACCAGTCCTTCGACAGGGTACTACTATGGCTACACCTTC. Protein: CATSPSTGYYYGYTF.